The entry below gives a single T cell receptor (beta chain) sequence along with its context. Its antigen is not identified. The entry originates in a study of cytomegalovirus exposure and HLA in healthy donors. Overall study findings and caveats: Under in vitro conditions, a few CMV-associated chains were confirmed as specific for CMV antigens.

V lost 4 bases and J lost 9, with 19 bases in between. Looked up from germline, CDR1 is MGHRA and CDR2 is YSYEKL. The CDR3 is made up of 15 amino acids. In the PCR, 60 Vbeta and 13 Jbeta primers were used. Measured with immunoSEQ multiplex PCR; TCRdb has only the in-frame clones, and not every one. Of about 200,000 clones listed, around 87% were seen once; the top ten hold approximately 2%. The chain is built from TRBV4-1 and TRBJ2-1; D is perhaps TRBD2 (6 bases). This TCR was sampled from a woman younger than 30 in good health and CMV-seronegative. Sequencing was performed on PBMCs. The CDR3, as DNA: TGCGCCAGCAGCCGTACCGGGACTCTCCCGGGTGAGCAGTTCTTC. It yields the protein CASSRTGTLPGEQFF.